The present TCR beta chain was sequenced within a study of response to subunit inactivated influenza vaccine. From the RT-PCR reads, TCRdb called clonotypes with MiXCR, one entry per CDR3 protein. The table lists 500,000 to 600,000 distinct CDR3 sequences, 15% to 20% of them singletons. This clonotype appeared many times. Antigen: not known. Deletions cut 0 bases from V and 4 bases from J, with 8 bases between. The CDR3 loop spans 13 amino acids. CDR1 and CDR2 (germline): SGHRS, YFSETQ. Study results and caveats: It was suggested by the authors that few new T cells are recruited by each seasonal influenza vaccination.

The specimen was CD4+ T cells sorted from PBMCs, collected roughly 24 months after vaccination. The clonotype comes from a man between 50 and 75 years old who received an inactivated influenza vaccine. The J gene is TRBJ2-7, the V gene TRBV5-1; possibly TRBD1 for D (5 bases). Written as DNA, the CDR3 is TGCGCCAGCAGCTTGGATACAGGATACGAGCAGTACTTC. Protein sequence: CASSLDTGYEQYF.